Only a few counts were recorded for the clone carrying this T cell receptor beta chain. The data originate from a study of blood T cell repertoires in COVID-19. Study background: Material from acute and convalescent COVID-19 was sourced from the United States, Italy and Spain.

Original analysis: Estimated nucleated cell counts came from reference gene primer amplification. The method was immunoSEQ multiplex PCR; TCRdb's version includes in-frame clones alone and lacks a portion of them. That table gives V, J and clone size, and the DNA gave D and trimming. The sample consists of 240,000 or so clones, about 82% of them appearing once. Per germline, CDR1 SGDLS and CDR2 YYNGEE. The V end was cut by 4 bases, the J end by 4 bases, with 9 bases between. This CDR3 spans 13 amino acids. This sequence was found in a man older than 75 with acute or convalescent COVID-19. The genes are TRBV9 and TRBJ1-5; tentatively, D is TRBD1 (5 bases). Sequenced: peripheral blood. The DNA of the CDR3 is TGTGCCAGCAGCCGGGACTTAAATCAGCCCCAGCATTTT. Protein product: CASSRDLNQPQHF.